These 14 T cell receptor beta chains were all obtained from the same sample, sequenced in a study of blood T cell repertoires in COVID-19. Method: immunoSEQ multiplex PCR; TCRdb's copy keeps in-frame clones and lacks some. The table shows about 160,000 clones, with approximately 82% occurring only once. The sample consisted of PBMCs or T cells enriched from blood (not recorded which). The receptors derive from a woman aged 50 to 60 who had recovered from COVID-19.

About this clone itself: Germline is not matched at one junction end, which may reflect a read error. V is TRBV19 and J is TRBJ1-2, with TRBD1 matching 7 bases. This CDR3 is built from 14 residues. Looked up from germline, CDR1 is LNHDA and CDR2 is SQIVND (reference sequence). The CDR3 is CASSVETGTYGYTF. CDR3 sequence (DNA): TGTGCCAGTAGTGTAGAGACAGGGACCTATGGCTACACCTTC.

The chain couples TRBV7-2 to TRBJ2-7; 7 nucleotides line up with TRBD2. This CDR3 is built from 15 residues. CDR1 SGHTA and CDR2 FQGNSA come from the germline V gene. Losses at the gene ends were 5 bases for V and 4 bases for J; bases not matched to a gene: 11. The CDR3 spells CASSLLQGGSYEQYV. As DNA, the CDR3 is TGTGCCAGCAGCCTCCTTCAGGGAGGGTCATACGAGCAGTACGTC.

This clone was counted a few times. The gene calls are TRBV11-2 and TRBJ1-3; possible D gene TRBD1, 5 bases. There are 16 residues in the CDR3. Germline CDR1 SGHAT, CDR2 FQNNGV. Trimming took 0 bases from V and 7 from J, leaving 16 bases between them. CDR3 residues: CASSLDLRRGGNTIYF. DNA of the CDR3: TGTGCCAGCAGCTTAGATCTCCGACGGGGGGGGAACACCATATATTTT.

This clone was recorded once. The genes are TRBV19 and TRBJ2-5; 7 nucleotides align to TRBD1. V lost 7 bases and J lost 1; bases outside the gene matches: 6. The CDR3 spans 14 residues. In germline, CDR1 is LNHDA, CDR2 SQIVND (reference sequence). CDR3 protein: CASNTGALQETQYF. CDR3 sequence (DNA): TGTGCCAGTAATACAGGGGCCCTCCAAGAGACCCAGTACTTC.

The chain is built from TRBV10-1 and TRBJ1-5, with TRBD1 as a possible D gene (6 bases). This CDR3 comprises 16 residues. Trimming stripped 6 bases from V and 0 bases from J, with 15 bases between. The germline V gene has CDR1 WNHNN and CDR2 SYGVQD (reference sequence). The DNA of the CDR3 is TGCGCCAGCAGGCCCGGACAGCCATATAGCAATCAGCCCCAGCATTTT. Translating it yields CASRPGQPYSNQPQHF.

This clone was counted a single time. The CDR3 here is CASSRATGGNSPLHF. The CDR3 bases are TGTGCCAGCAGCCGCGCAACAGGGGGTAATTCACCCCTCCACTTT. V and J are TRBV3-1 (or the pseudogene TRBV3-2) and TRBJ1-6; 8 nucleotides align to TRBD1. The CDR3 has 15 amino acids. With 4 bases clipped from V and 6 bases from J, the junction kept 5 bases outside the gene matches. The V gene's germline CDR1 is LGHDT and CDR2 YNNKEL (reference sequence).

The chain employs TRBV4-2 and TRBJ2-3, with a weak D call TRBD2 (7 bases). Trimming removed 3 bases from V and 9 bases from J, with 13 bases in between. Germline assignment: CDR1 LGHNA and CDR2 YNFKEQ. The CDR3 totals 13 residues. The CDR3 spells CASSQSGGATQYF. The CDR3, as DNA: TGTGCCAGCAGCCAGTCTGGGGGGGCGACGCAGTATTTT.

The V gene is TRBV12-3 or TRBV12-4, the J gene TRBJ1-1; 10 nucleotides align to TRBD1. This CDR3 comprises 13 residues. J was trimmed by 5 bases and V by 7 bases; bases with no gene match: 4. The CDR3 loop is CASTPGQGTEAFF. The CDR3 nucleotides are TGTGCCAGCACCCCGGGACAGGGGACTGAAGCTTTCTTT.

The genes are TRBV6-2 or TRBV6-3 and TRBJ2-1; D gene unclear. Germline V lookup: CDR1 MNHEY, CDR2 SVGEGT. Trimming took off 0 bases at V and 4 bases at J, with 13 bases between the two ends. The CDR3 extends over 16 amino acids. CDR3 DNA sequence: TGTGCCAGCAGTTACTCCACCCGAGGCGGATACAATGAGCAGTTCTTC. It encodes CASSYSTRGGYNEQFF.

The genes are TRBV7-9 and TRBJ1-2; possibly TRBD1 for D (6 bases). CDR1 and CDR2 (germline): SEHNR, FQNEAQ (reference sequence). Trimming shortened V by 5 bases and J by 1 base, and 11 bases separated the two germline ends. The CDR3 totals 14 residues. The CDR3: CASSRGQNNYGYTF. CDR3 coding DNA: TGTGCCAGCAGCAGAGGACAGAATAACTATGGCTACACCTTC.

The V gene is TRBV27, the J gene TRBJ2-2; D perhaps matches TRBD2 (5 bases). The CDR3 is 14 amino acids. CDR1 and CDR2 (germline): MNHEY, SMNVEV (reference sequence). V dropped 7 bases and J dropped 7 bases, with 16 bases sitting between them. CDR3 sequence (DNA): TGTGCCAGCACCCCCGCTCGGGCGGGCGGGGAGCTGTTTTTT. Its translation: CASTPARAGGELFF.

The V and J genes are TRBV5-1 and TRBJ2-5, with 7 bases aligning to TRBD1. This CDR3 region has 14 residues. The germline CDR1 and CDR2 sequences are SGHRS and YFSETQ. Trimming cost V 2 bases and J 5 bases; bases outside gene matches: 6. The chain's CDR3 is CASSLGQVVETQYF. CDR3 coding DNA: TGCGCCAGCAGCTTAGGACAGGTAGTCGAGACCCAGTACTTC. The full variable domain, with the rest looked up from reference TRBV5-1 and TRBJ2-5, is KAGVTQTPRYLIKTRGQQVTLSCSPISGHRSVSWYQQTPGQGLQFLFEYFSETQRNKGNFPGRFSGRQFSNSRSEMNVSTLELGDSALYLCASSLGQVVETQYFGPGTRLLVL.

The chain links TRBV10-2 to TRBJ1-5, with D possibly matching TRBD1 (5 bases). Germline-derived CDR1 and CDR2 are WSHSY and SAAADI. The CDR3 is made up of 15 amino acids. With 0 bases removed from V and 7 bases from J, the gap between germline ends came to 13 bases. CDR3 in DNA: TGCGCCAGCAGTGAGTCGGCAGGGCACTACCAGCCCCAGCATTTT. Translated: CASSESAGHYQPQHF.

The rearrangement links TRBV18 to TRBJ1-1; 8 bases are shared with TRBD1. V lost 0 bases, J lost 0 bases, and 3 bases stayed unmatched. The CDR3 has 16 amino acids. Germline loops: CDR1 KGHSH, CDR2 LQKENI. The CDR3 DNA reads TGTGCCAGCTCACCACCGGGGACAGGTGTGAACACTGAAGCTTTCTTT. Amino acid sequence: CASSPPGTGVNTEAFF.